The present T cell receptor (beta chain) was sequenced within a study of early T cells in non-severe SARS-CoV-2 infection. Study-level information: Chains were not paired, and sequencing was done on bulk RNA from unsorted whole blood. Notes on the study in general: Matching against VDJdb likely underestimated virus-specific expansions, favoring anti-spike CD8.

This clonotype appeared many times. Its antigen is as yet unknown. Individual cDNA molecules were tagged with unique molecular identifiers. Each CDR3 protein gets one entry after TCRdb re-called the 5' RACE reads with MiXCR. The table shows 25,000 to 30,000 distinct CDR3 sequences, with roughly 4.2% occurring only once. The sample comprised whole blood. This sequence originates from an adult who was a healthcare worker with PCR-confirmed SARS-CoV-2 infection or an uninfected control (not recorded which).

The CDR3 reads CSVGDGGVRDTQYF. CDR3 nucleotide sequence: TGCAGCGTTGGAGACGGGGGGGTTCGAGATACGCAGTATTTT. The J gene is TRBJ2-3, the V gene TRBV29-1; 8 positions match TRBD2. The CDR3 is 14 residues long. Germline V gene data show CDR1 as SQVTM and CDR2 as ANQGSEA. Trimming removed 4 bases from V and 5 bases from J; junction bases left unmatched: 8.